This TCR beta chain was documented in a study of spatial heterogeneity in lung cancer. Study-wide background: There were, on average, more than ten raw-read appearances for each unique TCR and UMI combination. General observations from the study: One measure, the expanded intratumoral alpha and beta TCR count, tracked tumor mutation counts. Nonsynonymous mutations, ubiquitous and regional, were tracked respectively by counts of ubiquitous and regional expanded TCRs.

Each TCR cDNA molecule carried a unique molecular identifier. A single record per CDR3 protein comes from TCRdb applying MiXCR to the 5' RACE reads. The sample shows about 18,000 distinct CDR3 sequences, 9.5% to 10% of them seen only once. A remark on this clonotype: Its antigen is not known. This beta chain is a stray sequence in a library constructed for alpha chains; its clone size is not meaningful.

The time point is: sample taken at primary tumor resection. Sequencing covered unsorted whole RNA taken from tumor, nontumor lung or frozen PBMC. The CDR3 covers 16 residues. Trimming removed 9 bases at V and 3 bases at J, with 20 bases between. The TCR was taken from a female donor with early-stage non-small cell lung cancer. The chain uses TRBV12-3 or TRBV12-4 and TRBJ2-2; TRBD2 is a possible D gene (5 bases). Source: lung tumor tissue, taken at surgery. The CDR3 loop reads CASRLSARGHTGELFF. The CDR3, as DNA: TGTGCCAGTCGATTAAGCGCACGGGGTCACACCGGGGAGCTGTTTTTT.